This is a list of T cell receptor beta chains from one sample in a study of technical replicates of blood from a few donors. Sequencing used immunoSEQ multiplex PCR; TCRdb keeps in-frame clones, though not all of them. The sample yields 77,000 or so clones, approximately 92% seen once. Input material: T cells isolated from PBMCs. The source is a human donor in good health. Both conserved end residues are part of each CDR3. The order of the fields is clone size, V gene, J gene, D gene, CDR3 protein, CDR3 DNA. The D gene is left open where the match is weak. A clone size is listed for some rows: how often the clone was seen (once, few, many), or a class if it is expanded.

>-|TRBV6-5|TRBJ1-1|-
CASSYSGGRVVTEAFF
TGTGCCAGCAGTTACTCGGGTGGCAGGGTCGTAACTGAAGCTTTCTTT
>-|TRBV2|TRBJ2-3|-
CASSGPYTDTQYF
TGTGCCAGCAGTGGGCCTTACACAGATACGCAGTATTTT
>-|TRBV27|TRBJ2-5|TRBD1
CASSLGQGALGWETQYF
TGTGCCAGCAGTTTGGGGCAGGGGGCACTAGGGTGGGAGACCCAGTACTTC
>once|TRBV5-1|TRBJ2-7|-
CASSLARDYEQYF
TGCGCCAGCAGCTTGGCCCGGGACTACGAGCAGTACTTC
>-|TRBV27|TRBJ2-1|-
CASRGSGRPGSEQFF
TGTGCCAGCAGAGGCTCGGGACGGCCCGGGAGTGAGCAGTTCTTC
>-|TRBV14|TRBJ1-2|-
CASSQVHQGRGYTF
TGTGCCAGCAGCCAAGTTCATCAGGGGCGAGGCTACACCTTC
>-|TRBV7-2|TRBJ2-1|-
CASSLVLMRDEQFF
TGTGCCAGCAGCTTAGTCCTGATGCGGGATGAGCAGTTCTTC
>-|TRBV15|TRBJ2-2|TRBD2
CATSRDPGREEGTGELFF
TGTGCCACCAGCAGAGATCCCGGACGGGAGGAGGGCACCGGGGAGCTGTTTTTT
>-|TRBV7-8|TRBJ2-7|-
CASSLGMSYEQYF
TGTGCCAGCAGCCTCGGGATGTCCTACGAGCAGTACTTC
>-|TRBV6-1|TRBJ2-7|TRBD1
CASSPIQGSVYEQYF
TGTGCCAGCTCTCCAATACAGGGGTCCGTATACGAGCAGTACTTC
>-|TRBV7-8|TRBJ2-7|TRBD2
CASSYQREINEQYF
TGTGCCAGCAGCTACCAGCGGGAGATAAACGAGCAGTACTTC
>-|TRBV19|TRBJ1-2|TRBD1
CASSTGTGINYGYTF
TGTGCCAGTAGTACAGGGACAGGGATTAACTATGGCTACACCTTC
>-|TRBV28|TRBJ1-4|-
CASSLGGNRDF
TGTGCCAGCAGTTTGGGGGGGAATAGGGATTTT
>-|TRBV18|TRBJ2-7|TRBD1
CASSPRDSPYEQYF
TGTGCCAGCTCACCCCGGGACAGCCCCTACGAGCAGTACTTC
>-|TRBV28|TRBJ2-7|-
CASSEGSYEQYF
TGTGCCAGCAGTGAGGGTTCCTACGAGCAGTACTTC
>-|TRBV7-3|TRBJ1-1|-
CASTKRAGANTEAFF
TGTGCCAGTACTAAGAGGGCAGGGGCGAACACTGAAGCTTTCTTT